These 25 T cell receptor beta chains came from one sample sequenced in a study of neoadjuvant anti-PD-1 for oral cavity cancer. Some clones are missing from TCRdb's copy, which holds only in-frame ones; the method was immunoSEQ multiplex PCR. The profile shows about 42,000 clones, around 79% of them singletons. Time point in this sample: after neoadjuvant nivolumab, at surgical resection. Sequencing was performed on PBMCs, taken after nivolumab (anti-PD-1) treatment. The receptor source for this set is a person aged 35 to 85 with oral cavity squamous cell carcinoma.

The genes are TRBV7-2 and TRBJ2-7; possible D gene TRBD2, 7 bases. V gave up 2 bases and J gave up 6 bases, with 14 bases separating them. CDR3 length: 14 residues. Germline CDR1 SGHTA, CDR2 FQGNSA. This CDR3 reads CASSLNGGQGEQYF. CDR3 coding DNA: TGTGCCAGCAGCTTAAACGGGGGGCAGGGCGAGCAGTACTTC.

The chain employs TRBV9 and TRBJ1-1, with a tentative D call TRBD1 (6 bases). The V end lost 0 bases, the J end lost 4 bases, and 7 bases lay between the germline ends. Germline-derived CDR1 and CDR2 are SGDLS and YYNGEE. This CDR3 contains 13 residues. This CDR3 reads CASSVDRATEAFF. In nucleotides, the CDR3 is TGTGCCAGCAGCGTAGACAGGGCCACTGAAGCTTTCTTT.

The chain is built from TRBV6-5 and TRBJ2-2; 8 positions match TRBD2. The trim removed 2 bases at V and 7 bases at J, leaving 9 bases unmatched. The CDR3 length is 16 residues. Germline CDR1 reads MNHEY; CDR2 reads SVGAGI. Here the CDR3 DNA reads TGTGCCAGCAGTTACCCCATCGGGGGGGCCATCGGGGAGCTGTTTTTT. It codes for CASSYPIGGAIGELFF.

The V and J genes are TRBV4-1 and TRBJ1-6; the D is unclear. The CDR3 length is 13 residues. Looked up from germline, CDR1 is MGHRA and CDR2 is YSYEKL. The germline V and J ends were trimmed by 4 bases and 4 bases, with 5 bases remaining between them. In DNA, the CDR3 is TGCGCCAGCAGCCTAGATTATAATTCACCCCTCCACTTT. It is translated as CASSLDYNSPLHF.

The V call is TRBV6-6, the J call TRBJ2-7; maybe TRBD1 (6 bases). The CDR3 runs to 14 residues. The germline CDR1 and CDR2 sequences are MNHNY and SVGAGI (reference sequence). With 5 bases removed from V and 3 bases from J, the gap between germline ends came to 14 bases. This CDR3 reads CASSGDGQLYEQYF. DNA of the CDR3: TGTGCCAGCAGTGGTGATGGACAGCTCTACGAGCAGTACTTC.

The J gene is TRBJ1-6, the V gene TRBV7-2; D gene ambiguous. There are 17 residues in the CDR3. The ends were cut back, 5 bases at V and 0 bases at J, with 14 bases in the middle. CDR1 is SGHTA, CDR2 FQGNSA, per germline. Here the CDR3 reads CASSPDPPSSYNSPLHF. CDR3 sequence (DNA): TGTGCCAGCAGCCCGGACCCCCCGAGCTCCTATAATTCACCCCTCCACTTT. Drawing the rest from reference TRBV7-2 and TRBJ1-6, the complete variable domain is GAGVSQSPSNKVTEKGKDVELRCDPISGHTALYWYRQSLGQGLEFLIYFQGNSAPDKSGLPSDRFSAERTGGSVSTLTIQRTQQEDSAVYLCASSPDPPSSYNSPLHFGNGTRLTVT.

A word on this clone: One end of the junction does not line up with germline, which may come from a read error. The chain employs TRBV28 and TRBJ1-4, with a tentative D call TRBD1 (6 bases). In germline, CDR1 is MDHEN, CDR2 SYDVKM. This CDR3 has 11 residues. The CDR3 DNA sequence: TGTGCCAGCAAAGGGGGACCAGGGGTCCTTTTT. It encodes CASKGGPGVLF.

This clone ranks as medium-sized (0.01 to 0.1%). The chain links TRBV7-8 to TRBJ2-2, with no clear D. Germline V gene sequence: CDR1 SGHVS, CDR2 FQNEAQ. This CDR3 has 16 amino acids. V gave up 0 bases and J gave up 4 bases, with 12 bases separating them. Written as DNA, the CDR3 is TGTGCCAGCAGCTTAGCGCTGGGTAGCTTCACCGGGGAGCTGTTTTTT. Translating gives CASSLALGSFTGELFF.

The V and J genes are TRBV5-5 and TRBJ2-7, with 9 bases lining up with TRBD1. The ends lost 4 bases at V and 3 bases at J; junction bases unmatched: 5. CDR3 length equals 14 residues. Per germline, CDR1 SGHKS and CDR2 YYEKEE (reference sequence). In DNA, the CDR3 is TGTGCCAGCAGCGACCGGGACAGGGACTACGAGCAGTACTTC. Translating gives CASSDRDRDYEQYF.

The V call is TRBV7-7, the J call TRBJ2-5; the D gene is possibly TRBD1 (6 bases). The CDR3 consists of 14 residues. V was shortened by 4 bases and J by 3 bases, with 12 bases between the two germline ends. The germline V gene has CDR1 SSHAT and CDR2 FNYEAQ (reference sequence). Here the CDR3 reads CASSSQGQEETQYF. For the CDR3, the DNA is TGTGCCAGCAGCTCGCAGGGGCAGGAAGAGACCCAGTACTTC.

This clone was seen a single time. V is TRBV5-1 and J is TRBJ2-1, with TRBD1 as a possible D gene (7 bases). The CDR3 runs 15 residues. Per germline, CDR1 SGHRS and CDR2 YFSETQ. V was trimmed by 4 bases and J by 7 bases, leaving 18 bases between them. This CDR3 reads CASSLPSGGRNEQFF. CDR3 DNA sequence: TGCGCCAGCAGCCTCCCTTCAGGGGGGCGGAATGAGCAGTTCTTC. Full variable domain (outside the CDR3, taken from reference TRBV5-1 and TRBJ2-1): KAGVTQTPRYLIKTRGQQVTLSCSPISGHRSVSWYQQTPGQGLQFLFEYFSETQRNKGNFPGRFSGRQFSNSRSEMNVSTLELGDSALYLCASSLPSGGRNEQFFGPGTRLTVL.

As to this clone: Its ends do not fully match the called genes, so a read error is possible. V gene TRBV18 combines with J gene TRBJ2-7, with D maybe TRBD2 (6 bases). The germline gives CDR1 KGHSH, CDR2 LQKENI. This CDR3 has 15 amino acids. Here the CDR3 DNA reads TGTGCCAGCTCCCCACCCGCGGGACGGAAGCACGAGCAGTACTTC. This gives the protein CASSPPAGRKHEQYF.

The chain employs TRBV5-6 and TRBJ2-7; TRBD1 aligns across 9 bases. The length of the CDR3 is 16 residues. Germline lookup yields CDR1 SGHDT and CDR2 YYEEEE. V trimming: 2 bases; J trimming: 5 bases; junction bases outside the gene matches: 11. The CDR3 reads CASSFGTGTGYDEQYF. As DNA, the CDR3 is TGTGCCAGCAGCTTTGGAACCGGGACAGGGTATGACGAGCAGTACTTC. The full variable domain, in which reference TRBV5-6 and TRBJ2-7 provide the parts outside the CDR3, is DAGVTQSPTHLIKTRGQQVTLRCSPKSGHDTVSWYQQALGQGPQFIFQYYEEEERQRGNFPDRFSGHQFPNYSSELNVNALLLGDSALYLCASSFGTGTGYDEQYFGPGTRLTVT.

This clone came up a few times. V gene TRBV28 combines with J gene TRBJ2-1, with 14 bases matching TRBD2. This CDR3 is 16 amino acids long. V trimming: 3 bases; J trimming: 3 bases; junction bases outside the gene matches: 1. Germline values: CDR1 MDHEN, CDR2 SYDVKM. The CDR3 loop reads CASSLGLAGVYNEQFF. CDR3 in DNA: TGTGCCAGCAGTTTGGGACTAGCGGGAGTCTACAATGAGCAGTTCTTC.

V gene TRBV15 combines with J gene TRBJ1-5; TRBD1 agrees at 11 bases. With V trimmed by 6 bases and J by 5 bases, 6 bases remained unmatched. The germline V gene has CDR1 LNHNV and CDR2 YYDKDF (reference sequence). The CDR3 covers 15 residues. The CDR3 sequence is CATRGQGARDQPQHF. The CDR3 DNA reads as TGTGCCACCAGAGGACAGGGGGCGCGAGATCAGCCCCAGCATTTT.

The chain combines TRBV7-9 with TRBJ2-3, with D tentatively TRBD2 (6 bases). The ends were cut back, 5 bases at V and 2 bases at J, with 17 bases in the middle. The CDR3 contains 16 residues. CDR1 and CDR2 from the germline V gene are SEHNR and FQNEAQ (reference sequence). The DNA of the CDR3 is TGTGCCAGCAGCCGGCTAGCGTATGAGGCCACAGATACGCAGTATTTT. Encoded protein: CASSRLAYEATDTQYF.

This clone was detected a few times. The gene calls are TRBV23-1 and TRBJ1-5; D call uncertain. TRBV23-1 is classed as an ORF, of uncertain function. There are 9 residues in the CDR3. V was shortened by 11 bases and J by 7 bases, with 6 bases between the two germline ends. The CDR3 here is CAESQPQHF. The CDR3 DNA sequence: TGCGCCGAGAGCCAGCCCCAGCATTTT.

In its sample, this clone was seen once. The chain carries TRBV28 and TRBJ1-4, with 9 bases matching TRBD1. With V trimmed by 4 bases and J by 4 bases, 4 bases remained unmatched. The CDR3 is made up of 15 amino acids. CDR1 is MDHEN and CDR2 is SYDVKM in the germline V gene. The CDR3 DNA reads as TGTGCCAGCAGTTCACAGGGGGCGGGTAATGAAAAACTGTTTTTT. It translates to CASSSQGAGNEKLFF.

The chain combines TRBV7-9 with TRBJ1-3, with D uncertain. V shed 2 bases and J shed 1 base, with 15 bases lying between them. CDR1 is SEHNR, CDR2 FQNEAQ, per germline (reference sequence). CDR3 length: 17 amino acids. As DNA, the CDR3 is TGTGCCAGCAGCTTAATTAAACGAGGAAGATCTGGAAACACCATATATTTT. It specifies CASSLIKRGRSGNTIYF.

This clone was seen once. The chain links TRBV20-1 to TRBJ1-2, with unresolved D. The ends were cut back, 3 bases at V and 6 bases at J, with 8 bases in the middle. The length of the CDR3 is 11 residues. CDR1 and CDR2 from the germline V gene are DFQATT and SNEGSKA (reference sequence). CDR3 loop: CSARDGDGYTF. The CDR3 DNA reads as TGCAGTGCTAGGGACGGGGATGGCTACACCTTC.

V gene TRBV11-2 combines with J gene TRBJ1-1; D remains unclear. V was pared by 5 bases and J by 7 bases, with 17 bases between. The CDR3 contains 14 residues. Germline V lookup: CDR1 SGHAT, CDR2 FQNNGV. The CDR3 loop reads CASSLREWRDEAFF. The CDR3, as DNA: TGTGCCAGCAGCCTCCGGGAATGGCGAGATGAAGCTTTCTTT.

The CDR3 loop reads CASSLPGTGVEQFF. CDR3 bases: TGTGCCAGCAGTCTCCCCGGGACAGGGGTTGAGCAGTTCTTC. This chain connects TRBV6-6 to TRBJ2-1; 10 bases fit TRBD1. Germline CDR1 reads MNHNY; CDR2 reads SVGAGI (reference sequence). This CDR3 is built from 14 residues. The V segment lost 5 bases and the J segment 9 bases; nucleotides outside the gene matches: 7.

This clone was observed a single time. This sequence joins TRBV6-1 and TRBJ1-2; tentatively, D is TRBD1 (5 bases). The V and J ends lost 10 bases and 1 base respectively, with 19 bases between them. This CDR3 is 15 amino acids long. Germline values: CDR1 MNHNS, CDR2 SASEGT. The CDR3 region is CATTSGGVNNYGYTF. CDR3 sequence (DNA): TGTGCCACCACGTCCGGAGGGGTTAATAACTATGGCTACACCTTC.

This clone has just one count. J is TRBJ2-2 and V is TRBV6-4, with D unresolved. The CDR3 runs 13 residues. V lost 6 bases to trimming and J lost 8 bases, with 13 bases between them. Germline loops: CDR1 MRHNA, CDR2 SNTAGT. CDR3 amino acids: CASRQETFGELFF. CDR3 coding DNA: TGTGCCAGCAGACAAGAGACCTTTGGGGAGCTGTTTTTT.

The V call is TRBV6-1, the J call TRBJ2-2; D remains ambiguous. Germline V gene data show CDR1 as MNHNS and CDR2 as SASEGT. Trimming cost V 7 bases and J 1 base, with 10 bases left between them. The CDR3 loop spans 14 amino acids. The CDR3 loop is CASKPRRNTGELFF. CDR3 nucleotide sequence: TGTGCCAGCAAACCCCGCAGGAACACCGGGGAGCTGTTTTTT.